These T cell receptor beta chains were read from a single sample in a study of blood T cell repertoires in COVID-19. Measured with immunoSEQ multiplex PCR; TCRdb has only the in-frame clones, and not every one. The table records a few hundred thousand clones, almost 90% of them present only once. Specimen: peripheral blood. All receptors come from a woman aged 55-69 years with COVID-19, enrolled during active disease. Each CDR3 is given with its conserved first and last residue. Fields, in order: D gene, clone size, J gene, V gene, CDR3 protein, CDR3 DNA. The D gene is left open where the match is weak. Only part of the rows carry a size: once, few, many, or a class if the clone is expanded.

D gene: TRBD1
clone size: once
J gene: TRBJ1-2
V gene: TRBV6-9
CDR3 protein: CASSGRDRATNYGYTF
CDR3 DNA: TGTGCCAGCAGTGGCCGGGACAGGGCCACCAACTATGGCTACACCTTC

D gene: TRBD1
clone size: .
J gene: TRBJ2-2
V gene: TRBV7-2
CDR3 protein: CASSWTGSNTGELFF
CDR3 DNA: TGTGCCAGCAGCTGGACAGGGTCTAATACCGGGGAGCTGTTTTTT

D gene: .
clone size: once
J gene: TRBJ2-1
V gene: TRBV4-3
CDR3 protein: CASSEQGDSYNEQFF
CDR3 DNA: TGCGCCAGCAGCGAACAGGGTGACTCCTACAATGAGCAGTTCTTC

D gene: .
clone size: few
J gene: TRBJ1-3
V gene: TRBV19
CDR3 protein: CASSLHGGASGNTIYF
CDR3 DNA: TGTGCCAGTAGTCTTCATGGGGGCGCGTCTGGAAACACCATATATTTT

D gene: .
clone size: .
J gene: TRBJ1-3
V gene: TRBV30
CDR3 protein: CAWGRGAGGNTIYF
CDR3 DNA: TGTGCCTGGGGTCGGGGGGCTGGTGGAAACACCATATATTTT

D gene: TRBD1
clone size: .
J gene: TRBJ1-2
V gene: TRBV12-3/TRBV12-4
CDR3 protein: CASIPGQGYGYTF
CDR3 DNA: TGTGCCAGCATCCCGGGACAGGGGTATGGCTACACCTTC

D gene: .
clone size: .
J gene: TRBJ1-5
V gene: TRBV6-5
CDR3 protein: CASSSGHTLNQPQHF
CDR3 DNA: TGTGCCAGCTCCTCAGGGCACACCCTCAATCAGCCCCAGCATTTT

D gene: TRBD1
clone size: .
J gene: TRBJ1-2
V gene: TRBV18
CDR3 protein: CASSPMGQTNYGYTF
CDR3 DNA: TGTGCCAGCTCACCTATGGGACAGACTAACTATGGCTACACCTTC

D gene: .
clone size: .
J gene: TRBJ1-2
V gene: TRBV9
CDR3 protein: CASSVGQSNYGYTF
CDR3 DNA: TGTGCCAGCAGCGTAGGGCAGTCTAACTATGGCTACACCTTC

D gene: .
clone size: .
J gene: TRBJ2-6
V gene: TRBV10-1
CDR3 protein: CASSDSSKGDPGANVLTF
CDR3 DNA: TGCGCCAGCAGTGACTCATCGAAGGGAGACCCTGGGGCCAACGTCCTGACTTTC

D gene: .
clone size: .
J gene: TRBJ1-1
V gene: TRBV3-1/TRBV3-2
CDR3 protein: CASSRDTNTEAFF
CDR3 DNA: TGTGCCAGCAGCCGGGACACGAACACTGAAGCTTTCTTT

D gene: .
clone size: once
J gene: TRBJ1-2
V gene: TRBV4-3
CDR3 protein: CASSPTDGNYGYTF
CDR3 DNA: TGCGCCAGCAGCCCGACCGACGGGAACTATGGCTACACCTTC

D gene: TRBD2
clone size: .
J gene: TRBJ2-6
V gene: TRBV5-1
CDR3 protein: CASSLRLAGTGANVLTF
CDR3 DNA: TGCGCCAGCAGCTTGAGACTAGCGGGGACAGGGGCCAACGTCCTGACTTTC

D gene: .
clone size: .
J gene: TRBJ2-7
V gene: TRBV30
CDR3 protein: CALGQGRDYEQYF
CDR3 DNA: TGTGCCCTGGGGCAGGGCCGAGACTACGAGCAGTACTTC

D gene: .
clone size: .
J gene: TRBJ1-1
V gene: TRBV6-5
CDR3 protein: CASLRNTEAFF
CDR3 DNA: TGTGCCAGCCTAAGGAACACTGAAGCTTTCTTT

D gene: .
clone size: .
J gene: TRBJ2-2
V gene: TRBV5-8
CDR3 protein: CASTPGIANTGELFF
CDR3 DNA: TGTGCCAGCACCCCGGGGATTGCGAACACCGGGGAGCTGTTTTTT

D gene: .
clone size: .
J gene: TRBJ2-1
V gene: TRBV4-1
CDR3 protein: CASSQDREGTPRYNEQFF
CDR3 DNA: TGCGCCAGCAGCCAAGATAGGGAAGGGACACCCCGTTACAATGAGCAGTTCTTC

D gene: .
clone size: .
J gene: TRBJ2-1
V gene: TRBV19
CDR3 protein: CASSTAGINEQFF
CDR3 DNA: TGTGCCAGTAGTACGGCAGGGATCAATGAGCAGTTCTTC

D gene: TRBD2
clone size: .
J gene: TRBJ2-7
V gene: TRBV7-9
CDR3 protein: CASSFLAGASSYEQYF
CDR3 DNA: TGTGCCAGCAGCTTTTTAGCGGGGGCCAGCTCCTACGAGCAGTACTTC

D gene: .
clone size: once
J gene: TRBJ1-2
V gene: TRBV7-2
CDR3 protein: CASSFGTTNYGYTF
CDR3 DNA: TGTGCCAGCAGCTTCGGGACAACTAACTATGGCTACACCTTC

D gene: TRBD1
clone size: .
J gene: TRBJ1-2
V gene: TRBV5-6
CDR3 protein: CASSRPWWDRRPGYTF
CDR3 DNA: TGTGCCAGCAGCCGACCTTGGTGGGACAGAAGGCCTGGCTACACCTTC

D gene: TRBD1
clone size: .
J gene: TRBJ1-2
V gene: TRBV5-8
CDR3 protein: CASSLGQGHIYGYTF
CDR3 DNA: TGTGCCAGCAGCCTGGGACAGGGTCATATCTATGGCTACACCTTC

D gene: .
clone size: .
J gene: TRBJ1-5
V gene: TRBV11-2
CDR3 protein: CASSLVTESNQPQHF
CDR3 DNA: TGTGCCAGCAGCTTAGTTACGGAGAGCAATCAGCCCCAGCATTTT

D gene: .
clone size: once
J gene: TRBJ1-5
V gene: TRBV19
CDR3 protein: CASSIEQGDQPQHF
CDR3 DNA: TGTGCCAGTAGTATCGAACAGGGTGATCAGCCCCAGCATTTT

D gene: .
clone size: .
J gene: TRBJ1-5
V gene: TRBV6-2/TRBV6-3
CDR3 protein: CASSRAGGLGNQPQHF
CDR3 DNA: TGTGCCAGCAGTCGCGCCGGGGGGCTCGGCAATCAGCCCCAGCATTTT

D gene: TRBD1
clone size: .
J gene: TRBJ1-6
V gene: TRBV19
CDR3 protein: CASMGGTGGSYNSPLHF
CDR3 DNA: TGTGCCAGTATGGGAGGGACAGGGGGCTCCTATAATTCACCCCTCCACTTT

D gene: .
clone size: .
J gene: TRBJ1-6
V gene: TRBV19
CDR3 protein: CATRGNSPLHF
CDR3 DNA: TGTGCCACCAGGGGAAATTCACCCCTCCACTTT

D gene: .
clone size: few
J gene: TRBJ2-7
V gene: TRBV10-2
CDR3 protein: CASSVAASYEQYF
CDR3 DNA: TGCGCCAGCAGTGTAGCTGCATCCTACGAGCAGTACTTC

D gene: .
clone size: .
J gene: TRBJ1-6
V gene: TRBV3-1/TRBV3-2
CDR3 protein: CASSGTQGNSPLHF
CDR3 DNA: TGTGCCAGCAGCGGCACCCAGGGGAATTCACCCCTCCACTTT

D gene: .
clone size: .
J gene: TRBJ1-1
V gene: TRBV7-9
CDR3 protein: CASRRDLESTEAFF
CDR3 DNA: TGTGCCAGCAGGAGGGATCTGGAATCCACTGAAGCTTTCTTT

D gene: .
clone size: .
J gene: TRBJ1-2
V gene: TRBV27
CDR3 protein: CASSYRLSHGYTF
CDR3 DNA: TGTGCCAGCAGTTACCGACTTTCGCATGGCTACACCTTC

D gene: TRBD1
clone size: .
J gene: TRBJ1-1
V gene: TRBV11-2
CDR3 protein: CASSYGQGAEAFF
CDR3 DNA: TGTGCCAGCAGCTATGGACAGGGCGCTGAAGCTTTCTTT

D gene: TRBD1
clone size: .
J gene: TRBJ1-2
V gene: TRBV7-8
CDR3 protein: CASRDRGEANYGYTF
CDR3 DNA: TGTGCCAGCCGGGACAGGGGGGAAGCTAACTATGGCTACACCTTC

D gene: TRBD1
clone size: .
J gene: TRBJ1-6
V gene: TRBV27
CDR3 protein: CASREGARNSPLHF
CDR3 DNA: TGTGCCAGCAGGGAGGGGGCGCGGAATTCACCCCTCCACTTT

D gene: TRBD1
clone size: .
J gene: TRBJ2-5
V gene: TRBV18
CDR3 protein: CASSPQGAGETQYF
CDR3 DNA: TGTGCCAGCTCACCACAGGGGGCAGGAGAGACCCAGTACTTC

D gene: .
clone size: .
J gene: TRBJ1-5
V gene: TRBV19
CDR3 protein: CASSIGPSGNQPQHF
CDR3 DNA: TGTGCCAGTAGTATAGGCCCTAGCGGCAATCAGCCCCAGCATTTT

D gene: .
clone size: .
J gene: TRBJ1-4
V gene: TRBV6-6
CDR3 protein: CASSHSGGGEKLFF
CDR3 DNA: TGTGCCAGCAGCCACTCCGGGGGGGGAGAAAAACTGTTTTTT

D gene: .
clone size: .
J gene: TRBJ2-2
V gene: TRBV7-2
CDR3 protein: CASSVYRNTGELFF
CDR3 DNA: TGTGCCAGCAGCGTATACAGGAACACCGGGGAGCTGTTTTTT

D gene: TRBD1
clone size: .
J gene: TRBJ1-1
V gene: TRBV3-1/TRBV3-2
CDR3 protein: CASSLGQVNTEAFF
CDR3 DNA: TGTGCCAGCAGCCTTGGACAGGTCAACACTGAAGCTTTCTTT

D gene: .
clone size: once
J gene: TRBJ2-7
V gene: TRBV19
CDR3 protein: CASSRGIAPGDEQYF
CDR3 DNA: TGTGCCAGTAGTAGGGGGATCGCTCCAGGGGACGAGCAGTACTTC

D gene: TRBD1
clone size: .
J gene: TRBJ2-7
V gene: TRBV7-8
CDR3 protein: CASSLRTGTYEQYF
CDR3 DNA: TGTGCCAGCAGCTTACGGACAGGGACCTACGAGCAGTACTTC

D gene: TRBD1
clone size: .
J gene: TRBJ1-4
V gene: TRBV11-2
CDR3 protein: CASSPGPRDREKLFF
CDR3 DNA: TGTGCCAGCAGCCCAGGCCCCCGGGACAGGGAAAAACTGTTTTTT

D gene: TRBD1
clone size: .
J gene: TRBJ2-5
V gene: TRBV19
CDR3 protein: CASSIGDSQETQYF
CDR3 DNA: TGTGCCAGTAGTATTGGGGACAGCCAAGAGACCCAGTACTTC

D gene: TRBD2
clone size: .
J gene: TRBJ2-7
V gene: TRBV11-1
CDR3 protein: CASSRSGGGYEQYF
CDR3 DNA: TGTGCCAGCAGCCGTAGCGGCGGGGGCTACGAGCAGTACTTC

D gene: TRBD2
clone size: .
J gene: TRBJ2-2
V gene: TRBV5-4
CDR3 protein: CASSSAISGGALLTGELFF
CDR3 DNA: TGTGCCAGCAGCTCCGCTATAAGCGGGGGGGCTCTCCTCACCGGGGAGCTGTTTTTT